This T cell receptor beta chain was recorded in a study of blood T cell repertoires in COVID-19. Whole-study context: Samples taken during acute and convalescent COVID-19 were collected in the United States, Italy and Spain. T cells, B-cell-depleted T cells, or PBMCs supplied cDNA or gDNA.

Per the original methods: Using reference gene primer amplification, nucleated cell counts were estimated. Sequencing used immunoSEQ multiplex PCR; TCRdb keeps in-frame clones, though not all of them. V and J calls and clone size follow that table, whereas D and trimming were derived from the DNA. The sample comprises about 190,000 clones, about 80% of which are singletons, and 5.5% to 8.5% rests with the top ten. V lost 0 bases and J 3 bases, leaving 7 bases between the germline ends. This CDR3 region has 13 residues. Per the germline V gene, CDR1 is SGHDT and CDR2 is YYEEEE. The rearrangement uses TRBV5-6 and TRBJ2-7; D gene ambiguous. The clonotype was recovered from a man aged 60 to 75 with acute or convalescent COVID-19. Sequencing input: peripheral blood. This CDR3 is CASSLGGYYEQYF. The CDR3 DNA is TGTGCCAGCAGCTTGGGAGGTTACTACGAGCAGTACTTC.